This entry lists 2 T cell receptor beta chains sequenced from one sample in a study of CXCR3-negative and CXCR3-positive naive CD8 T cells. cDNA libraries for TRB were generated by 5' RACE incorporating UMI labels. TCRdb re-called the 5' RACE reads; every CDR3 protein appears as one record, without DNA. Recorded for this sample: tens of thousands of distinct CDR3 sequences. Sample: naive CXCR3- CD8+ T cells from blood. Subset: CD45RO-CCR7+CD27+CD95- naive CD8+ T cells lacking CXCR3 (TNR3-). These receptor sequences come from a human donor in good health. Some clones in this sample may be carry-over from other donors' samples.

V gene TRBV6-5 combines with J gene TRBJ1-1. Germline V gives CDR1 MNHEY, CDR2 SVGAGI. This CDR3 is built from 16 residues. The CDR3 spells CASSYSIAGLYTEAFF.

The V and J genes are TRBV7-9 and TRBJ2-7; TCRdb reports TRBD1, a call that lacks DNA to check it against. This CDR3 is 13 amino acids long. CDR1 is SEHNR and CDR2 is FQNEAQ in the germline V gene (reference sequence). CDR3 residues: CASSLTGSGEQYF.